Below, 31 T cell receptor beta chains from the same sample are listed, as sequenced in a study of blood T cell repertoires in COVID-19. Produced via immunoSEQ multiplex PCR; TCRdb's table is partial and in-frame only. In the table there are approximately 300,000 clones, 92% of which are singletons. Specimen: PBMCs or T cells enriched from blood (not recorded which). The receptors were gathered from a woman in her 30s who had recovered from COVID-19.

The chain has TRBV5-4 and TRBJ1-1; D gene ambiguous. Germline V CDR1 and CDR2: SGHNT, YYREEE (reference sequence). The length of the CDR3 is 14 residues. V lost 0 bases, J lost 3 bases, and 9 bases lay in between. This chain's CDR3 is CASSLGVEDTEAFF. In DNA, the CDR3 is TGTGCCAGCAGCTTGGGGGTAGAGGACACTGAAGCTTTCTTT.

J is TRBJ1-2 and V is TRBV6-6; TRBD1 matches 7 bases. CDR1 is MNHNY and CDR2 is SVGAGI in the germline V gene (reference sequence). V lost 6 bases to trimming and J lost 6 bases; unmatched junction nucleotides: 7. This CDR3 is 13 amino acids long. DNA for the CDR3: TGTGCCAGCAGCGTGACAGGGAAGGATGGCTACACCTTC. Translation gives CASSVTGKDGYTF.

This chain uses TRBV18 with TRBJ2-7; D may be TRBD2 (6 bases). Trimming took 3 bases from V and 3 from J, leaving 12 bases between them. CDR1 and CDR2 from the germline V gene are KGHSH and LQKENI. This CDR3 has 14 amino acids. CDR3: CASSPQDYHYEQYF. Written as DNA, the CDR3 is TGTGCCAGCTCACCCCAGGACTACCACTACGAGCAGTACTTC.

CDR3 sequence: CASSEAPPGGNTEAFF. CDR3 DNA sequence: TGTGCCAGCAGTGAAGCGCCCCCAGGGGGGAACACTGAAGCTTTCTTT. The V call is TRBV2, the J call TRBJ1-1, with 7 nucleotides matching TRBD1. Germline CDR1 SNHLY, CDR2 FYNNEI. The CDR3 contains 16 residues. V gave up 0 bases and J gave up 1 base; unmatched junction bases: 5. Drawing the rest from reference TRBV2 and TRBJ1-1, the complete variable domain is EPEVTQTPSHQVTQMGQEVILRCVPISNHLYFYWYRQILGQKVEFLVSFYNNEISEKSEIFDDQFSVERPDGSNFTLKIRSTKLEDSAMYFCASSEAPPGGNTEAFFGQGTRLTVV.

The rearrangement joins TRBV9 to TRBJ2-7; 7 positions match TRBD1. The V segment lost 8 bases and the J segment 6 bases; nucleotides outside the gene matches: 5. Looked up from germline, CDR1 is SGDLS and CDR2 is YYNGEE. The CDR3 sequence is 11 residues long. The CDR3 region is CASSTGPEQYF. In DNA form, the CDR3 reads TGTGCCAGTTCGACAGGGCCCGAGCAGTACTTC.

In the case of this clone: The sample contains more than one DNA sequence encoding this CDR3. V and J are TRBV7-3 and TRBJ2-5; 10 bases agree with TRBD2. From germline, CDR1 is SGHTA and CDR2 FQGTGA. With V trimmed by 4 bases and J by 4 bases, 6 bases remained unmatched. The CDR3 loop spans 15 amino acids. Here the CDR3 reads CASSSGLAGVETQYF. DNA of the CDR3: TGTGCCAGCAGCTCGGGGCTAGCGGGGGTAGAGACCCAGTACTTC.

This clone was seen a few times. The chain couples TRBV28 to TRBJ1-1; D unresolved. V was trimmed by 6 bases and J by 0 bases, leaving 11 bases between them. CDR1 and CDR2 from the germline V gene are MDHEN and SYDVKM. The CDR3 loop spans 14 amino acids. The CDR3 region is CASSPGRMNTEAFF. Here the CDR3 DNA reads TGTGCCAGCAGCCCCGGCAGGATGAACACTGAAGCTTTCTTT.

The chain is built from TRBV28 and TRBJ2-3, with a weak D call TRBD2 (6 bases). V was shortened by 6 bases and J by 1 base, with 11 bases between the two germline ends. The length of the CDR3 is 14 residues. Germline V gene lookup returns CDR1 MDHEN and CDR2 SYDVKM. CDR3 sequence reads: CASSGGAGTDTQYF. The CDR3 bases are TGTGCCAGCAGCGGGGGAGCAGGCACAGATACGCAGTATTTT.

V usage is TRBV11-3 and J usage is TRBJ1-1, with a tentative D call TRBD1 (6 bases). The CDR3 contains 14 residues. V was cut by 5 bases and J by 1 base, with 11 bases left in between. Looked up from germline, CDR1 is SGHNT and CDR2 is YENEEA. CDR3 residues: CASSQQGRNTEAFF. In DNA, the CDR3 is TGTGCCAGCAGCCAGCAGGGGCGGAACACTGAAGCTTTCTTT.

Only one count was recorded for this clone. V and J are TRBV7-2 and TRBJ1-5; D perhaps matches TRBD1 (5 bases). CDR1 SGHTA and CDR2 FQGNSA come from the germline V gene. There are 14 residues in the CDR3. V lost 2 bases and J lost 7, with 12 bases in between. This CDR3 reads CASSLYIAGQPQHF. In DNA form, the CDR3 reads TGTGCCAGCAGCTTATATATAGCAGGGCAGCCCCAGCATTTT.

The chain has TRBV19 and TRBJ1-4; 7 bases agree with TRBD1. The V and J ends lost 7 bases and 11 bases, in that order; junction bases with no gene match: 10. The CDR3 consists of 13 residues. Germline-derived CDR1 and CDR2 are LNHDA and SQIVND (reference sequence). The CDR3 DNA follows: TGTGCCAGTAACACGGGACAGTCCACTAAACTGTTTTTT. This codes for CASNTGQSTKLFF. Using reference TRBV19 and TRBJ1-4 for the parts outside the CDR3, the full variable domain is DGGITQSPKYLFRKEGQNVTLSCEQNLNHDAMYWYRQDPGQGLRLIYYSQIVNDFQKGDIAEGYSVSREKKESFPLTVTSAQKNPTAFYLCASNTGQSTKLFFGSGTQLSVL.

This clone was detected only once. The chain links TRBV5-1 to TRBJ2-7, with a tentative D call TRBD1 (6 bases). The CDR3 length is 14 residues. Trimming stripped 2 bases from V and 0 bases from J, with 9 bases between. The germline V gene encodes CDR1 SGHRS and CDR2 YFSETQ. CDR3 sequence reads: CASSLLDSSYEQYF. The DNA of the CDR3 is TGCGCCAGCAGCTTACTGGACAGCTCCTACGAGCAGTACTTC.

The chain is built from TRBV27 and TRBJ2-2, with D unresolved. The germline V gene encodes CDR1 MNHEY and CDR2 SMNVEV (reference sequence). There are 14 residues in the CDR3. With 2 bases removed from V and 6 bases from J, the gap between germline ends came to 10 bases. The CDR3 protein is CASSLNWAAGELFF. CDR3 bases: TGTGCCAGCAGTTTAAACTGGGCCGCCGGGGAGCTGTTTTTT.

The chain recombines TRBV18 with TRBJ2-1, with TRBD2 matching over 13 bases. V was pared by 5 bases and J by 4 bases, with 20 bases of the junction left unmatched. The CDR3 sequence is 21 residues long. CDR1 and CDR2 (germline): KGHSH, LQKENI. The CDR3 nucleotides are TGTGCCAGCTCATCGAAGGGGACTAGCGGGAAGTCCCCGGCGAGATACAATGAGCAGTTCTTC. This codes for CASSSKGTSGKSPARYNEQFF.

This clone came up a few times. CDR3 coding DNA: TGTGCCAGCAGCCAGGGACTAGCGGGAGGGATAGATACGCAGTATTTT. Translating gives CASSQGLAGGIDTQYF. V and J are TRBV7-9 and TRBJ2-3, with TRBD2 matching over 16 bases. Germline-derived CDR1 and CDR2 are SEHNR and FQNEAQ (reference sequence). V gave up 5 bases and J gave up 5 bases; unmatched junction bases: 4. CDR3 length: 16 residues.

V usage is TRBV7-9 and J usage is TRBJ1-2; a possible D gene is TRBD1 (5 bases). Between the trimmed V and J ends, which lost 3 bases and 6 bases, there was a span of 11 bases. The CDR3 sequence is 13 residues long. Germline V gene sequence: CDR1 SEHNR, CDR2 FQNEAQ (reference sequence). DNA for the CDR3: TGTGCCAGCAGCTTGGGCAGGGAGGATGGCTACACCTTC. Its protein is CASSLGREDGYTF. Full variable domain (remainder filled in from reference TRBV7-9 and TRBJ1-2): DTGVSQNPRHKITKRGQNVTFRCDPISEHNRLYWYRQTLGQGPEFLTYFQNEAQLEKSRLLSDRFSAERPKGSFSTLEIQRTEQGDSAMYLCASSLGREDGYTFGSGTRLTVV.

This chain connects TRBV7-2 to TRBJ1-6, with no clear D. CDR1 and CDR2 from the germline V gene are SGHTA and FQGNSA. The CDR3 has 14 residues. V dropped 5 bases and J dropped 7 bases, with 12 bases sitting between them. The CDR3 DNA sequence: TGTGCCAGCAGCCCCGACGGCGGAAATTCACCCCTCCACTTT. Its protein is CASSPDGGNSPLHF.

This clone appeared a single time. The chain is built from TRBV20-1 and TRBJ2-5; no definite D call. CDR1 is DFQATT, CDR2 SNEGSKA, per germline (reference sequence). The V gene lost 3 bases and the J gene lost 0 bases, with 11 bases spanning the gap. The CDR3 loop spans 14 amino acids. The CDR3 sequence is CSASINSYQETQYF. The CDR3 DNA reads as TGCAGTGCTAGTATTAACAGTTACCAAGAGACCCAGTACTTC.

The chain has TRBV10-3 and TRBJ2-1; no clear D. The V gene lost 6 bases and the J gene lost 8 bases, with 8 bases spanning the gap. The CDR3 contains 11 residues. The germline V gene encodes CDR1 ENHRY and CDR2 SYGVKD. CDR3 nucleotides: TGTGCCATCAGGACTCGGGATGAGCAGTTCTTC. Protein: CAIRTRDEQFF.

The rearrangement uses TRBV6-5 and TRBJ2-3, with a possible D match to TRBD1 (5 bases). The CDR3 has 14 amino acids. Germline V lookup: CDR1 MNHEY, CDR2 SVGAGI. V gave up 7 bases and J gave up 4 bases, with 15 bases separating them. This chain's CDR3 is CASTTLWGADTQYF. CDR3 sequence (DNA): TGTGCCAGCACCACCCTGTGGGGCGCAGATACGCAGTATTTT.

The V call is TRBV7-8, the J call TRBJ1-1, with TRBD1 matching over 7 bases. Trimming removed 5 bases from V and 3 bases from J; junction bases left unmatched: 9. Germline-derived CDR1 and CDR2 are SGHVS and FQNEAQ. The CDR3 is 15 amino acids. The chain's CDR3 is CASSTRAGGDTEAFF. The CDR3, as DNA: TGTGCCAGCAGCACCCGGGCAGGGGGAGACACTGAAGCTTTCTTT.

The chain combines TRBV4-1 with TRBJ1-2; TRBD1 might be the D (5 bases). CDR1 MGHRA and CDR2 YSYEKL come from the germline V gene. Between the trimmed V and J ends, which lost 0 bases and 7 bases, there was a span of 18 bases. The CDR3 spans 16 residues. The CDR3 is CASSQDSGTPRGGYTF. The CDR3 DNA sequence: TGCGCCAGCAGCCAAGATTCCGGGACTCCAAGGGGTGGCTACACCTTC.

The rearrangement links TRBV15 to TRBJ1-1; D ambiguous. Trimming removed 0 bases from V and 2 bases from J, with 7 bases in between. From germline, CDR1 is LNHNV and CDR2 YYDKDF (reference sequence). CDR3 size: 14 residues. The CDR3 coding sequence is TGTGCCACCAGCAGAGATGTAGCCAACACTGAAGCTTTCTTT. As protein: CATSRDVANTEAFF.

The V call is TRBV28, the J call TRBJ1-2, with D unresolved. Germline values: CDR1 MDHEN, CDR2 SYDVKM. The CDR3 runs to 13 residues. V dropped 3 bases and J dropped 7 bases, with 12 bases sitting between them. The CDR3 sequence is CASSLQPRGGYTF. In nucleotides, the CDR3 is TGTGCCAGCAGTTTGCAGCCCCGGGGTGGCTACACCTTC.

The chain joins TRBV18 to TRBJ1-3; D not resolved. Trimming took off 3 bases at V and 1 base at J, with 7 bases between the two ends. The CDR3 totals 14 residues. CDR1 is KGHSH, CDR2 LQKENI, per germline. This CDR3 is CASSPDMSGNTIYF. The CDR3 DNA reads as TGTGCCAGCTCACCCGACATGTCTGGAAACACCATATATTTT.

This chain joins TRBV4-1 and TRBJ1-1; 7 bases agree with TRBD1. Trimming removed 5 bases from V and 1 base from J; junction bases left unmatched: 7. Germline V gives CDR1 MGHRA, CDR2 YSYEKL. There are 15 residues in the CDR3. The CDR3 loop reads CASSLRGTANTEAFF. The CDR3 DNA sequence: TGCGCCAGCAGCTTACGTGGGACAGCGAACACTGAAGCTTTCTTT.

V usage is TRBV27 and J usage is TRBJ2-3; a weak D match, TRBD2 (6 bases). The CDR3 loop spans 16 amino acids. The germline CDR1 and CDR2 sequences are MNHEY and SMNVEV (reference sequence). Trimming removed 2 bases at V and 8 bases at J, with 20 bases between. CDR3 region: CASSLRGSGLPSTQYF. CDR3 in DNA: TGTGCCAGCAGTTTACGGGGAAGCGGGCTACCGAGTACGCAGTATTTT.

V and J are TRBV5-4 and TRBJ1-6; TRBD1 might be the D (6 bases). The CDR3 spans 16 residues. Trimming took off 3 bases at V and 6 bases at J, with 16 bases between the two ends. Germline CDR1 reads SGHNT; CDR2 reads YYREEE (reference sequence). This CDR3 reads CASSWSVRGSNSPLHF. CDR3 sequence (DNA): TGTGCCAGCAGCTGGAGTGTCAGGGGAAGTAATTCACCCCTCCACTTT. The full variable domain, its missing parts supplied by reference TRBV5-4 and TRBJ1-6, is ETGVTQSPTHLIKTRGQQVTLRCSSQSGHNTVSWYQQALGQGPQFIFQYYREEENGRGNFPPRFSGLQFPNYSSELNVNALELDDSALYLCASSWSVRGSNSPLHFGNGTRLTVT.

The V call is TRBV12-3 or TRBV12-4, the J call TRBJ1-2; a possible D gene is TRBD1 (5 bases). V was pared by 5 bases and J by 7 bases, with 14 bases between. The CDR3 contains 13 residues. CDR3 loop: CASSGRGAGGYTF. As DNA, the CDR3 is TGTGCCAGCAGTGGTCGTGGGGCTGGTGGCTACACCTTC.

This chain uses TRBV2 with TRBJ2-7; D is uncertain. The ends were cut back, 0 bases at V and 3 bases at J, with 12 bases in the middle. The CDR3 consists of 15 residues. Looked up from germline, CDR1 is SNHLY and CDR2 is FYNNEI. The CDR3 bases are TGTGCCAGCAGTGAAGCCTCGTCGGTGCTCTACGAGCAGTACTTC. It yields the protein CASSEASSVLYEQYF. The whole variable domain, remainder taken from reference TRBV2 and TRBJ2-7, is EPEVTQTPSHQVTQMGQEVILRCVPISNHLYFYWYRQILGQKVEFLVSFYNNEISEKSEIFDDQFSVERPDGSNFTLKIRSTKLEDSAMYFCASSEASSVLYEQYFGPGTRLTVT.

Of note for this clone: A read error is the likely source, as a far larger clone sits one nucleotide away. The chain couples TRBV6-8 to TRBJ2-5; 9 nucleotides align to TRBD2. With V trimmed by 11 bases and J by 5 bases, 12 bases remained unmatched. Per the germline V gene, CDR1 is MNHGY and CDR2 is SAAAGT. The CDR3 is made up of 14 amino acids. CDR3 coding DNA: TGTGCCGGTGGCCCCGGCGGGGGGGCCGAGACCCAGTACTTC. It encodes CAGGPGGGAETQYF.